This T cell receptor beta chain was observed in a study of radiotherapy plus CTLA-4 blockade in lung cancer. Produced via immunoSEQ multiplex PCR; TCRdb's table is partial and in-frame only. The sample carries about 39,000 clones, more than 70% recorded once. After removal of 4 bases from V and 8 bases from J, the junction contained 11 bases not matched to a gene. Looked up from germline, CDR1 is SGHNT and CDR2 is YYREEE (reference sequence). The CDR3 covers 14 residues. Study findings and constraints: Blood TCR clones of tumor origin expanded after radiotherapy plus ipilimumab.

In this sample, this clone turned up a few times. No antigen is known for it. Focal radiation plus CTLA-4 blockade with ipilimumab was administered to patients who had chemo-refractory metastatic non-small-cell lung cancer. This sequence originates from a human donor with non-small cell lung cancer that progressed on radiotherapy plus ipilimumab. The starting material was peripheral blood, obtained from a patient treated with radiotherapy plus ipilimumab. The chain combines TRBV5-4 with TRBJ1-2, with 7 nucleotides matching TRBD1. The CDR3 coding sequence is TGTGCCAGCAGCGTCTATACAGGGGTAGAGGGCTACACCTTC. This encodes CASSVYTGVEGYTF.